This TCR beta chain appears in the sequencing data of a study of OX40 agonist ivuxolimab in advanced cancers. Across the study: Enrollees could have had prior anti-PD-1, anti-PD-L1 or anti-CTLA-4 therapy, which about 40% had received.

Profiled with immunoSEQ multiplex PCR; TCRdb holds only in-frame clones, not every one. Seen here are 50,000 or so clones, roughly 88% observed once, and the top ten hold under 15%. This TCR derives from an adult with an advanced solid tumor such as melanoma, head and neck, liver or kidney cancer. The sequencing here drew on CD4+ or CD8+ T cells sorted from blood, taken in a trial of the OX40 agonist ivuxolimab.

CDR3 residues: CASSLSGGRTDTQYF. DNA for the CDR3: TGTGCCAGCAGTTTATCCGGGGGACGCACAGATACGCAGTATTTT. The V and J genes are TRBV28 and TRBJ2-3, with D possibly being TRBD2 (6 bases). V was shortened by 1 base and J by 1 base, with 9 bases between the two germline ends. The V gene's germline CDR1 is MDHEN and CDR2 SYDVKM. The CDR3 contains 15 residues.